This T cell receptor (beta chain) was sequenced for a study of T cell clusters in autoimmune cytopenias. One tube held mixed TRB-A and TRB-B primer pools for touch-down PCR. From its re-call of the multiplex PCR reads, TCRdb lists each CDR3 protein once, without DNA. The sample includes 5,500 to 8,000 distinct CDR3 sequences. TRB amplification used around 0.25 ug of peripheral blood genomic DNA. CDR3 length: 14 amino acids. CDR1 LNHNV and CDR2 YYDKDF come from the germline V gene (reference sequence). This sample was shared with a second study, whose subject was T cell repertoires in aging, cancer and after chemotherapy.

The chain combines TRBV15 with TRBJ1-2. This receptor was taken from a human donor in good health. Material for sequencing was peripheral blood. The CDR3 region is CATSRDRAVYGYTF.